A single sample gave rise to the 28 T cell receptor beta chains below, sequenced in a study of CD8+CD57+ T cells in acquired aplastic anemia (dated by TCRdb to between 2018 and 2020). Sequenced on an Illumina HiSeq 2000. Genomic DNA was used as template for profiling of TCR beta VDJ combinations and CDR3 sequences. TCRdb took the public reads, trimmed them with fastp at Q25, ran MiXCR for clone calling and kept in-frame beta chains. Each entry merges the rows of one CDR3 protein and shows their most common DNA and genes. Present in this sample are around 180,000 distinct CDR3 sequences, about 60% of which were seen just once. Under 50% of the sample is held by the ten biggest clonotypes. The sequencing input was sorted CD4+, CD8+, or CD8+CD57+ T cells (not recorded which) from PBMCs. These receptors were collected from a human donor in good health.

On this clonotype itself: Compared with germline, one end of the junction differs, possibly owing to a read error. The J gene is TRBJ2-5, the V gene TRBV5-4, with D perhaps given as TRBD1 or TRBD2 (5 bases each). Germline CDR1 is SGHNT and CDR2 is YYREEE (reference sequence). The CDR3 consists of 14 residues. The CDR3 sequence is CATSLPTGPETQYF. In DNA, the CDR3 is TGTGCCACCAGCCTACCAACGGGACCAGAGACCCAGTACTTC.

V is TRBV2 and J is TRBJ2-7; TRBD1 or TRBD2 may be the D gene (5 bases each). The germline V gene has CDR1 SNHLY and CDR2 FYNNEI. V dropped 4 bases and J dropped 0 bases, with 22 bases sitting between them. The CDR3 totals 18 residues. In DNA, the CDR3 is TGTGCCAGCAGTGTCGTTGGGGCCAGGGACCCGAGCTCCTACGAGCAGTACTTC. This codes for CASSVVGARDPSSYEQYF. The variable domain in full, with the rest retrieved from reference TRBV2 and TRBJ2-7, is EPEVTQTPSHQVTQMGQEVILRCVPISNHLYFYWYRQILGQKVEFLVSFYNNEISEKSEIFDDQFSVERPDGSNFTLKIRSTKLEDSAMYFCASSVVGARDPSSYEQYFGPGTRLTVT.

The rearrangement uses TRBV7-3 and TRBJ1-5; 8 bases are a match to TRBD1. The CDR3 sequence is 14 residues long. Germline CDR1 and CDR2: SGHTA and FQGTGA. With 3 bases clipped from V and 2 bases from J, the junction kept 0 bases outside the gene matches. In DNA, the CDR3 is TGTGCCAGCAGCTTGACAGGGGGCAATCAGCCCCAGCATTTT. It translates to CASSLTGGNQPQHF.

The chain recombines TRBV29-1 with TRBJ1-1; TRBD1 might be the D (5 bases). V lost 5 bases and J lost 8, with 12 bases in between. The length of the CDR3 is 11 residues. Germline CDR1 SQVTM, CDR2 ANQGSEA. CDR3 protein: CSVRSGQEAFF. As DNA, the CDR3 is TGCAGCGTTCGCTCGGGGCAGGAAGCTTTCTTT.

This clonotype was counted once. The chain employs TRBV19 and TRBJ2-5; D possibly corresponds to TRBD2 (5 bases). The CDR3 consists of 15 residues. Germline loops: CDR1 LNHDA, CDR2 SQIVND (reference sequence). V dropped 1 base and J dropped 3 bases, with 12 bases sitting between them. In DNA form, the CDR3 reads TGTGCCAGTAGTATAGGCTCGGACTGGAAAGAGACCCAGTACTTC. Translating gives CASSIGSDWKETQYF.

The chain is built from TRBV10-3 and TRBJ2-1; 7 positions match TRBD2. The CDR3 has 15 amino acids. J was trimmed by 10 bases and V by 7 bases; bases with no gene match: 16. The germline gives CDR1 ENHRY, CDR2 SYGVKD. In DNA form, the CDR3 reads TGTGCCATCATGGGGGGGAGGCAGGGCGACTACGAGCAGTTCTTC. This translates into CAIMGGRQGDYEQFF.

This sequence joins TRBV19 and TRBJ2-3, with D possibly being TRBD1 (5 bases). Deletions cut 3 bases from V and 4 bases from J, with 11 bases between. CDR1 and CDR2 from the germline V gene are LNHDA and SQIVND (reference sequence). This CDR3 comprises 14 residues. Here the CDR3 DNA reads TGTGCCAGTAGTATTATAGACAGAGCAGATACGCAGTATTTT. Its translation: CASSIIDRADTQYF.

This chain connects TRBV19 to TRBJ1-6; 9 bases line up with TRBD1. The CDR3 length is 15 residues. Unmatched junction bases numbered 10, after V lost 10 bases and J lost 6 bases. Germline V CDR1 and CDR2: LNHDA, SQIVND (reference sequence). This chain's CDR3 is CATKGQGQLNSPLHF. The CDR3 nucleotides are TGTGCCACAAAGGGACAGGGCCAACTTAATTCACCCCTCCACTTT.

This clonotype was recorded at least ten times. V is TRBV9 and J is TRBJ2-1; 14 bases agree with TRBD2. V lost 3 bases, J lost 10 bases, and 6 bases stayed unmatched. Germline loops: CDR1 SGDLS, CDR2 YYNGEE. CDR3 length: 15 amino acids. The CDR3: CASSDGTSGSWEQFF. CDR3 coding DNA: TGTGCCAGCAGCGACGGGACTAGCGGGAGCTGGGAGCAGTTCTTC.

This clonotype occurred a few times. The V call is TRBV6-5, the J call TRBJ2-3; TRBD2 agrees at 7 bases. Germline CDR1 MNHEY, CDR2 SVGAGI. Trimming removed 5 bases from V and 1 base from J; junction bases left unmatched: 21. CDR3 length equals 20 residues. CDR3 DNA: TGTGCCAGCAGTCACCGGGACCTCTCCCTAGCGGCGTTACGCACAGATACGCAGTATTTT. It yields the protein CASSHRDLSLAALRTDTQYF.

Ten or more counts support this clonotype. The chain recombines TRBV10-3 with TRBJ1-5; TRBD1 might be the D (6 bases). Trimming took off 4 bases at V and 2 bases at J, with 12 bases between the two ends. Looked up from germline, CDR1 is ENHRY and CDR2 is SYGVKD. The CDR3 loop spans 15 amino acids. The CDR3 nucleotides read TGTGCCATCAGTGGCAGGGGATCGGGCAATCAGCCCCAGCATTTT. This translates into CAISGRGSGNQPQHF.

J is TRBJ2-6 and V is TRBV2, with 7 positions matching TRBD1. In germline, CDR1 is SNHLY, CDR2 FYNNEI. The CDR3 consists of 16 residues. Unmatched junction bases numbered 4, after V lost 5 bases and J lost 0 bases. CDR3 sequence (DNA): TGTGCCAGCAGTCAGAACAGGGGCTCTGGGGCCAACGTCCTGACTTTC. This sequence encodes CASSQNRGSGANVLTF.

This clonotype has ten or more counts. Here the CDR3 reads CASSQRVSTEAFF. The CDR3 DNA reads TGCGCCAGCAGCCAGAGGGTAAGCACTGAAGCTTTCTTT. The rearrangement uses TRBV4-3 and TRBJ1-1, with D unclear. The CDR3 spans 13 residues. V lost 3 bases and J 4 bases, leaving 9 bases between the germline ends. Per the germline V gene, CDR1 is LGHNA and CDR2 is YSLEER.

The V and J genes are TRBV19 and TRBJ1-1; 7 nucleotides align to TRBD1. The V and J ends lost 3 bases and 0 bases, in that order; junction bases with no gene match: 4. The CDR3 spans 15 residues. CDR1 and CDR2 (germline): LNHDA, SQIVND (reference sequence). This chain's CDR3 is CASSMGDSMNTEAFF. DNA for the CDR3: TGTGCCAGTAGTATGGGGGACAGCATGAACACTGAAGCTTTCTTT. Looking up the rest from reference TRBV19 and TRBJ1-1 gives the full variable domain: DGGITQSPKYLFRKEGQNVTLSCEQNLNHDAMYWYRQDPGQGLRLIYYSQIVNDFQKGDIAEGYSVSREKKESFPLTVTSAQKNPTAFYLCASSMGDSMNTEAFFGQGTRLTVV.

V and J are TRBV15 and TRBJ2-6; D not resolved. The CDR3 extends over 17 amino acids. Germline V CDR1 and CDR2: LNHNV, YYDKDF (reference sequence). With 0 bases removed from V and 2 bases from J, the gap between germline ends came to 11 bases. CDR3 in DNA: TGTGCCACCAGCAGAGATAGGTCCCAGCCTGGGGCCAACGTCCTGACTTTC. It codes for CATSRDRSQPGANVLTF. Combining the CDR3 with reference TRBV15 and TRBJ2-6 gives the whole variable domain DAMVIQNPRYQVTQFGKPVTLSCSQTLNHNVMYWYQQKSSQAPKLLFHYYDKDFNNEADTPDNFQSRRPNTSFCFLDIRSPGLGDTAMYLCATSRDRSQPGANVLTFGAGSRLTVL.

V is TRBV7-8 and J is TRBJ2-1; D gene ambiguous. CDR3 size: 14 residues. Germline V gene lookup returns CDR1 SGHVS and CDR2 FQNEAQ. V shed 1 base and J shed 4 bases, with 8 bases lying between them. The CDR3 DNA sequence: TGTGCCAGCAGCTTAGGCGGCACTTACAATGAGCAGTTCTTC. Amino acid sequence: CASSLGGTYNEQFF.

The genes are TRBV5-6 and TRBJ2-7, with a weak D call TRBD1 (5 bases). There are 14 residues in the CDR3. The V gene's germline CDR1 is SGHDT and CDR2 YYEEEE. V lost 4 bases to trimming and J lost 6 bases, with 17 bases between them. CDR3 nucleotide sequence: TGTGCCAGCAGCCCCTCGCTTTTGGGGCGCGAGCAGTACTTC. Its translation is CASSPSLLGREQYF.

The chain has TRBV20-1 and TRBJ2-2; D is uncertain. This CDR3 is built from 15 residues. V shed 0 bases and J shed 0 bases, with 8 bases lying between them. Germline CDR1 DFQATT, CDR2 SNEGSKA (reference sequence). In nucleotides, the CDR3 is TGCAGTGCTAGAGAGGGCAGGTCGAACACCGGGGAGCTGTTTTTT. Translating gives CSAREGRSNTGELFF.

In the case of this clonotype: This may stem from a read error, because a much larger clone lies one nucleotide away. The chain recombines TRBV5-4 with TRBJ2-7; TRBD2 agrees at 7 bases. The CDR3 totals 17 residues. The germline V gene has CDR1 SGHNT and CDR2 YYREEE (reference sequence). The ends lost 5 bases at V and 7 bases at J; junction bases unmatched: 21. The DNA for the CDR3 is TGTGCCAGCAGTGGGTTGTCTGGCGGGAGTTCCTACAATGAGCAGTACTTC. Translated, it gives CASSGLSGGSSYNEQYF.

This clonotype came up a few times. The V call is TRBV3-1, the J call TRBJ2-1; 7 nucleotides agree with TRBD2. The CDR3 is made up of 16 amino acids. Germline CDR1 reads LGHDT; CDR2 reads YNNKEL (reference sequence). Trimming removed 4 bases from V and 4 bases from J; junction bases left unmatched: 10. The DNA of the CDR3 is TGTGCCAGCAGCCTTAGGTCGGCTAGCGGATACAATGAGCAGTTCTTC. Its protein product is CASSLRSASGYNEQFF.

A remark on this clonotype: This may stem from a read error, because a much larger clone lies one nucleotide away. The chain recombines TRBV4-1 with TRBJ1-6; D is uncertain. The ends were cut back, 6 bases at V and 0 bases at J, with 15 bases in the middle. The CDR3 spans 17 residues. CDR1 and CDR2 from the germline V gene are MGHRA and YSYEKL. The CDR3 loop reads CASRKSSGSSYNSPLHF. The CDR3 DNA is TGCGCCAGCAGGAAGTCCTCCGGGAGCTCCTATAATTCACCCCTCCACTTT.

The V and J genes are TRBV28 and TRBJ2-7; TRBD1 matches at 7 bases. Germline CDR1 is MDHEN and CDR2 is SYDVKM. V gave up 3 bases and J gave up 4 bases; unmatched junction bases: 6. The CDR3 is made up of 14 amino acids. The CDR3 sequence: CASSFQGDGYEQYF. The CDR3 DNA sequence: TGTGCCAGCAGTTTCCAGGGGGACGGATACGAGCAGTACTTC.

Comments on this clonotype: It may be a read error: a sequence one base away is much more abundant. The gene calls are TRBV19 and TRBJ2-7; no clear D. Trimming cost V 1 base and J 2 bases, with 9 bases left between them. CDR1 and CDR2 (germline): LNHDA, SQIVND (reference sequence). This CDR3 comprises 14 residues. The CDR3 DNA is TGTGCCAGTAGTATAGGTTTCGGAACCTACGAGCAGTACTTC. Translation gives CASSIGFGTYEQYF.

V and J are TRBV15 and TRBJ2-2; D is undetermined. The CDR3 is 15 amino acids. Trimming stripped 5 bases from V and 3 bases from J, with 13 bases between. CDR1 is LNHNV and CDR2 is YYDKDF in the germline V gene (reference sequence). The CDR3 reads CATSDDKWDTGELFF. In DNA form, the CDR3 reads TGTGCCACCAGCGATGACAAGTGGGACACCGGGGAGCTGTTTTTT.

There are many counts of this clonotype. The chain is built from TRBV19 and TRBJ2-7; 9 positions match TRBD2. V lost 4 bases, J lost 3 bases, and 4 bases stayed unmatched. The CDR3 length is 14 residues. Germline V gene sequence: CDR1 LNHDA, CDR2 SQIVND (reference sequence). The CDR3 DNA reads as TGTGCCAGTAGTAATAGCGGGAGAGACTACGAGCAGTACTTC. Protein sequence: CASSNSGRDYEQYF.

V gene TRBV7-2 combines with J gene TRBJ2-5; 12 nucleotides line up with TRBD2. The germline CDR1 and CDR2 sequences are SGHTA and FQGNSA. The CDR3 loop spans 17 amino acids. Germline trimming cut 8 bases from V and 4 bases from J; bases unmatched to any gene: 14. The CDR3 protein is CASGSLLAGGPTETQYF. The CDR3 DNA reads TGTGCCAGCGGCTCGTTACTAGCGGGAGGCCCTACAGAGACCCAGTACTTC.

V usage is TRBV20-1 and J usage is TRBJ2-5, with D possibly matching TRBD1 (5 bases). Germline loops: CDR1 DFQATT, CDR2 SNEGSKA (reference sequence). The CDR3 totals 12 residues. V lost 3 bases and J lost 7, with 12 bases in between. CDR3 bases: TGCAGTGCTAGCCTACAGGTCAGGACCCAGTACTTC. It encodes CSASLQVRTQYF.

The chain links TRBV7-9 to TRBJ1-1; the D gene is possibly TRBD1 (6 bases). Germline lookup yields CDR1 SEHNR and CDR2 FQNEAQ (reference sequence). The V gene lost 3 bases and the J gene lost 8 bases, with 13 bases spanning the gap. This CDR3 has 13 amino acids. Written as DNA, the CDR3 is TGTGCCAGCAGCTTGGGGACTACAGGGGAAGCTTTCTTT. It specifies CASSLGTTGEAFF.